This T cell receptor (beta chain) was recovered during a study of cytomegalovirus exposure and HLA in healthy donors. The study's findings and limits: Confirmation was obtained in vitro that a few CMV-associated chains are specific for CMV antigens. Roughly uniform depth of sequencing across donors was assumed in presence/absence analyses. A classifier reportedly called cytomegalovirus status with high sensitivity and specificity. A missense DCLRE1C variant was associated with V- and J-gene trimming of TCR beta chains in a later analysis, and an independent cohort replicated the association.

Both 60 Vbeta primers and 13 Jbeta primers went into the PCR. Produced via immunoSEQ multiplex PCR; TCRdb's table is partial and in-frame only. This table lists around 100,000 clones. The CDR3 extends over 19 amino acids. Germline CDR1 is SGHNT and CDR2 is YYREEE (reference sequence). In regard to this clone: As yet, its antigen is unknown. One junction end disagrees with the germline gene, perhaps due to a read error.

The sequence derives from a man under 40 in good health and CMV-seronegative. The J gene is TRBJ2-2, the V gene TRBV5-4, with a weak D call TRBD2 (6 bases). Sequencing was done on a sample of PBMCs. The CDR3 here is CASSFIGLPRLSNTGGLFF. DNA for the CDR3: TGTGCCAGCAGCTTTATTGGACTCCCGCGACTGTCGAACACCGGGGGGCTGTTTTTT.